This TCR beta chain came from a study of post-analysis software for immune sequencing data (dated by TCRdb to the mid-2010s). In the study overall: The recorded disease courses included relapsing-remitting, secondary progressive and progressive-relapsing multiple sclerosis, and some patients had no subtype annotation. A subset of samples was prepared in parallel using single-end sample barcoding, then pooled and co-amplified after Illumina adapter ligation. The patient repertoires were set against eleven to twelve previously published healthy control repertoires from donors whose ages ranged from roughly 6 to 26 years. General study outcomes and caveats: Significantly lower normalized Chao1 diversity was found in multiple sclerosis patients than in controls, suggesting substantial peripheral T-cell clonal expansion. Patients showed significantly higher frequencies than controls for a handful of TRBV segments, among them TRBV5-6, TRBV5-1 and TRBV20-1. When samples were clustered directly using the F measure, samples prepared in the same batch co-clustered strongly, which prompted a batch-effect correction. The control group was slightly older than the multiple sclerosis patient group.

To demonstrate the VDJtools post-analysis software, the study profiled TCR beta repertoires from the peripheral blood of about a dozen young patients with multiple sclerosis. The multiple sclerosis patients were children and adolescents between roughly 6 and 16 years of age. A remark on this clonotype: Its antigen is currently not known. Per-nucleotide qualities are absent, and no much larger clonotype sits a single base away.

The library was built by means of PCR. TCRdb lists the instrument as Illumina HiSeq 2500. To reduce PCR and sequencing biases, unique molecular identifiers were incorporated into the TCR beta cDNA libraries. About 500,000 cDNA molecules were obtained for every 1 to 10 million input T cells, so each molecule roughly corresponded to one T cell. The same protocol used for the earlier healthy control dataset was applied to prepare and sequence the patient libraries. Samples belonging to the same batch were prepared together, multiplexed and sequenced on a shared HiSeq lane. The paper's processing steps were these. MIGEC handled the raw barcoded reads, throwing out single-read molecular identifier groups before consensus assembly and CDR3 extraction. VDJtools was used for post-analysis of the clonotype tables, with diversity normalized by down-sampling every dataset to the smallest sample size. To correct batch-related cross-sample contamination, repertoire overlap clustering matched CDR3 amino acid sequences but not nucleotide sequences. Using fastp trimming at Q25 and MiXCR clonotype assembly, TCRdb reanalyzed the public sequencing data and kept in-frame beta chains. Every CDR3 protein is listed once, alongside the most common genes and DNA of its rows. These V and J calls rely on TCRdb rather than the paper's analysis. In all, the sample holds hundreds of thousands of distinct CDR3 sequences, and roughly 29% of those were seen once. In total, the top ten clones hold roughly 0.53% of the sample.

At the junction V is shortened by 2 bases and J by 6 bases; bases outside the gene matches: 2. The CDR3 holds 13 amino acids from the cysteine to the phenylalanine. This entry keeps only the CDR3 DNA: 39 bases, framed from base 1. The germline V gene gives CDR1 as MGHDK and CDR2 as SYGVNS. The chain is assembled from TRBV25-1 and TRBJ2-3; a stretch of 7 junction bases matches TRBD2. Sequencing used blood. This clonotype was sampled from a girl aged 5-17 years with multiple sclerosis. The CDR3 region reads CASSEMGGDTQYF. The sequence in DNA is TGTGCCAGCAGTGAAATGGGAGGGGATACGCAGTATTTT.